This TCR beta chain derives from a study of T cells in localized non-small cell lung cancer. Using immunoSEQ multiplex PCR, the repertoire was profiled, and TCRdb retains in-frame clones only, with some absent. The sample contains about 1,700 clones, less than 30% of which appear only once. This clone was detected only a few times. The V end lost 6 bases, the J end lost 0 bases, and 9 bases lay between the germline ends. The CDR3 covers 13 residues. The rearrangement uses TRBV23-1 and TRBJ2-7; D assignment may be TRBD1 or TRBD2 (5 bases each). TRBV23-1 is identified as an open reading frame with a role that is uncertain. The material was normal lung tissue next to the tumor, obtained before any cancer treatment. This sequence originates from a female donor at least 60 years old with stage I lung adenocarcinoma. The CDR3 DNA is TGCGCCAGCAGCATGGGACCCTCCTACGAGCAGTACTTC. As protein: CASSMGPSYEQYF.